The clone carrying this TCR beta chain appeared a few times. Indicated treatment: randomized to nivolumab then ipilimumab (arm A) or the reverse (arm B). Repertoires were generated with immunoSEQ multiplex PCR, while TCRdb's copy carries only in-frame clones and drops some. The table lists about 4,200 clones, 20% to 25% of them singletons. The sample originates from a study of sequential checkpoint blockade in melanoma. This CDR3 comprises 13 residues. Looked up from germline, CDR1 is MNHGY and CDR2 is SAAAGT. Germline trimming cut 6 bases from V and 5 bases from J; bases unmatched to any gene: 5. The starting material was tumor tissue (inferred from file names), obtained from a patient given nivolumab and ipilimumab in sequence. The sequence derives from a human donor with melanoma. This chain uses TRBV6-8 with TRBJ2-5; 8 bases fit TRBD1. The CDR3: CASRDRVTETQYF. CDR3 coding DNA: TGTGCCAGCAGGGACAGGGTTACGGAGACCCAGTACTTC.